The present entry profiles one TCR beta chain with its context. Its antigen is unknown. These data belong to a study of T cells in Graves' hyperthyroidism and ophthalmopathy. Study information: Sampling of peripheral blood happened at initial diagnosis, prior to any treatment.

General study findings and limits: Blood held most thyroid clonotypes expanded above 0.001 frequency.

The investigators amplified TCR beta CDR3 regions from RNA transcripts. First-round RT-PCR targeting the TCR CDR3 was performed with the HTBI primer set. TCRdb passed the multiplex PCR reads through MiXCR, listing each CDR3 protein once. In the table there are fewer than 110,000 distinct CDR3 sequences, roughly 44% of which are singletons. The germline V gene encodes CDR1 SGDLS and CDR2 YYNGEE. This CDR3 spans 16 amino acids. V gave up 0 bases and J gave up 1 base, with 12 bases separating them. Lactation, pregnancy, other autoimmune disease or uncontrolled infection led to exclusion of patients. Input material: blood. This sequence joins TRBV9 and TRBJ2-3; D tentatively fits TRBD1 or TRBD2 (6 bases each). This TCR was sampled from a man aged 35 to 55 with Graves' hyperthyroidism. The CDR3 loop reads CASSVGWGARTDTQYF. The DNA of the CDR3 is TGTGCCAGCAGCGTAGGATGGGGGGCGCGCACAGATACGCAGTATTTT.